The rows below give T cell receptor beta chains drawn from one sample of a study of blood T cell repertoires in COVID-19. Assay: immunoSEQ multiplex PCR; the TCRdb copy retains only in-frame clones and omits some. The data contain some 240,000 clones, roughly 82% of them seen just once; the ten biggest clones take up 9.7%. Specimen: peripheral blood. These receptors were collected from a man aged 50-60 years with active or convalescent COVID-19. Each CDR3 is given with its conserved first and last residue. The D gene is left open where the match is weak. The size of a clone is reported for some rows only, either as once, few or many, or as a class for expanded clones.

TRBD1	TRBV7-8	TRBJ2-6	once	TGTGCCAGCAGCCACAGGGGAACTGGGGCCAACGTCCTGACTTTC	CASSHRGTGANVLTF
TRBD1	TRBV5-5	TRBJ2-7	NA	TGTGCCAGCATGCGGACAGGACCTAACCCCTACGAGCAGTACTTC	CASMRTGPNPYEQYF
NA	TRBV7-6	TRBJ2-5	NA	TGTGCCAGCAGCTTAGAGCAAGGGGTACCAGCCCTAGAGACCCAGTACTTC	CASSLEQGVPALETQYF
TRBD1	TRBV28	TRBJ1-1	once	TGTGCCAGCCAACGGACAGGATACACTGAAGCTTTCTTT	CASQRTGYTEAFF
TRBD2	TRBV2	TRBJ2-1	few	TGTGCCAGCAGTGAACCAGGACTAGCGGGGACTCACTACAATGAGCAGTTCTTC	CASSEPGLAGTHYNEQFF
TRBD1	TRBV7-9	TRBJ2-3	once	TGTGCCAGCAGCTTAGCGCCAGGGGGAACGGATACGCAGTATTTT	CASSLAPGGTDTQYF
TRBD1	TRBV12-3/TRBV12-4	TRBJ2-4	NA	TGTGCCAGCACCCTAGGGGGCGCGAACATTCAGTACTTC	CASTLGGANIQYF
NA	TRBV7-3	TRBJ2-5	NA	TGTGCCAGCAGCTTAACGTTGGGAGTGGGGGAGACCCAGTACTTC	CASSLTLGVGETQYF
NA	TRBV5-1	TRBJ2-1	NA	TGCGCCAGCAGCTCCTCCGGGACTCGAAGCAATGAGCAGTTCTTC	CASSSSGTRSNEQFF
NA	TRBV5-5	TRBJ1-2	few	TGTGCCAGCAGCTTGGAGTCGTGGGACACCTATGGCTACACCTTC	CASSLESWDTYGYTF
NA	TRBV10-2	TRBJ1-5	NA	TGCGCCAGCAGTGAGTTTACAGGGCCGGGCAATCAGCCCCAGCATTTT	CASSEFTGPGNQPQHF
TRBD1	TRBV18	TRBJ1-1	NA	TGTGCCAGCTCACCTCCCGGCAGGGGGGAAAACACTGAAGCTTTCTTT	CASSPPGRGENTEAFF
TRBD1	TRBV19	TRBJ1-5	few	TGTGCCAGTGCAACAGGGGCCCCCCTCAATCAGCCCCAGCATTTT	CASATGAPLNQPQHF
NA	TRBV5-6	TRBJ1-5	NA	TGTGCCAGCAGCGCCGGGACACTTAGCAATCAGCCCCAGCATTTT	CASSAGTLSNQPQHF
NA	TRBV29-1	TRBJ2-7	NA	TGCAGCGTCTGGGGACGGTTGGGGGGAGGCCCTCACTCCTACGAGCAGTACTTC	CSVWGRLGGGPHSYEQYF
TRBD1	TRBV6-6	TRBJ2-5	NA	TGTGCCAGCAGTTGGGGACAGCTTGTATACTTC	CASSWGQLVYF
TRBD1	TRBV2	TRBJ1-1	NA	TGTGCCAGCAGTTCACAGGGGGAGGGGGCTTTCTTT	CASSSQGEGAFF
TRBD2	TRBV6-5	TRBJ2-7	NA	TGTGCCAGCAGGAAGGAGGGTTGGCTAGCGGGAGAGCAGTACTTC	CASRKEGWLAGEQYF
TRBD1	TRBV7-9	TRBJ2-7	NA	TGTGCCAGCAGCTCCGGACAGGCCCTTTCCTACGAGCAGTACTTC	CASSSGQALSYEQYF
NA	TRBV6-6	TRBJ1-1	NA	TGTGCCAGCAGTTATTCCGGGTTCGCTTTCTTT	CASSYSGFAFF
TRBD1	TRBV7-6	TRBJ1-3	NA	TGTGCCAGCAGCCCCTATCGTCCAGGGACAGGGTGGGCTGGAAACACCATATATTTT	CASSPYRPGTGWAGNTIYF
TRBD2	TRBV11-2	TRBJ2-7	NA	TGTGCCAGCAGCTCTGGGACTAGCGGCTATACGAACCCCTACGAGCAGTACTTC	CASSSGTSGYTNPYEQYF
NA	TRBV6-5	TRBJ1-1	once	TGTGCCAGCTTAGAAAGTTACTCTTTGGACACTGAAGCTTTCTTT	CASLESYSLDTEAFF
TRBD2	TRBV12-5	TRBJ2-3	NA	TGTGCTAGTGGTTTACCTAGCGGGAGCACAGATACGCAGTATTTT	CASGLPSGSTDTQYF
TRBD2	TRBV5-1	TRBJ2-3	NA	TGCGCCAGCGCCTTTAGCGGGACCACAGATACGCAGTATTTT	CASAFSGTTDTQYF
TRBD1	TRBV24-1	TRBJ1-1	NA	TGTGCCACCAGTGATTATAACAGGGGTCGGACTGAAGCTTTCTTT	CATSDYNRGRTEAFF